The clone carrying this T cell receptor beta chain showed up just once. Its antigen is not identified. The data were obtained in a study of shared clonotypes between healthy human individuals. Overall study: Three CD4 naive, three CD4 memory, two CD8 naive and one CD8 memory plate were used per donor.

Data came from immunoSEQ multiplex PCR; TCRdb stores just in-frame clones and leaves some out. The sample contains fewer than 1.4 million clones, around 78% of which appear only once. Trimming removed 3 bases from V and 3 bases from J; junction bases left unmatched: 3. The germline CDR1 and CDR2 sequences are SGDLS and YYNGEE. The CDR3 has 15 amino acids. Study findings and constraints: Non-shared clonotypes were found to have lower generation probabilities than the clonotypes that were shared by all four of the sorted-subset donors.

The chain carries TRBV9 and TRBJ2-1; 10 bases line up with TRBD2. The sample comprised memory CD4+ T cells from PBMCs. Subset here: CD45RA-negative fraction. The sequence was obtained from a man aged 18 to 30 in good health. Some clones in this sample may be carry-over from other donors' samples. The CDR3 protein is CASSAASGSYNEQFF. CDR3 DNA: TGTGCCAGCAGCGCAGCTAGCGGGAGCTACAATGAGCAGTTCTTC.